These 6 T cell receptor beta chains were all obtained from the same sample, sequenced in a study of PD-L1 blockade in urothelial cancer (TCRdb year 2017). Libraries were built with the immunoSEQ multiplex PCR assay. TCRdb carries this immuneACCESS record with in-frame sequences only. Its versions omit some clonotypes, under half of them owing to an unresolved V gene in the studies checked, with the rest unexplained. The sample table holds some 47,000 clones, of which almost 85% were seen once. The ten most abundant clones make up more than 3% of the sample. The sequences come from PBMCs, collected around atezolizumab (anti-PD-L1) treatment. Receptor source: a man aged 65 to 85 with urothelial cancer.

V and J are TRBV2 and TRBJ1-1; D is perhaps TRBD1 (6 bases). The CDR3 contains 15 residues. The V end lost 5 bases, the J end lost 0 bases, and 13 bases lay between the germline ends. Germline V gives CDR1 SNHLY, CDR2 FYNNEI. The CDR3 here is CASSQDRTMNTEAFF. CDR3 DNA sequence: TGTGCCAGCAGTCAAGACAGGACGATGAACACTGAAGCTTTCTTT.

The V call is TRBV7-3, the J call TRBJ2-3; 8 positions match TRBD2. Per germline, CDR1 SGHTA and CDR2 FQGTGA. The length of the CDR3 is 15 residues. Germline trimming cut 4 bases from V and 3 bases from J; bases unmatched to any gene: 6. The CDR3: CASSSGASGTDTQYF. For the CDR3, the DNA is TGTGCCAGCAGCTCAGGGGCTAGCGGGACAGATACGCAGTATTTT.

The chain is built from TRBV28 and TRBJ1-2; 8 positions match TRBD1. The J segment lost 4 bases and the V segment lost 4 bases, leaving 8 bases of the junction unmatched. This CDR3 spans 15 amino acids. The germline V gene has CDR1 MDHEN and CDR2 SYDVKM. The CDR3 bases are TGTGCCAGCAGTTCTCCCGGGACAGGATCCTATGGCTACACCTTC. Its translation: CASSSPGTGSYGYTF.

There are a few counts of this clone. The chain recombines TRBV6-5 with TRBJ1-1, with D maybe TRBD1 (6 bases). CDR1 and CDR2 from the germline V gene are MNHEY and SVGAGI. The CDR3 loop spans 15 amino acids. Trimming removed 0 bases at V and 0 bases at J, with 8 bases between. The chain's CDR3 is CASSYSRTVNTEAFF. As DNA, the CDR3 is TGTGCCAGCAGTTACTCCCGGACAGTGAACACTGAAGCTTTCTTT.

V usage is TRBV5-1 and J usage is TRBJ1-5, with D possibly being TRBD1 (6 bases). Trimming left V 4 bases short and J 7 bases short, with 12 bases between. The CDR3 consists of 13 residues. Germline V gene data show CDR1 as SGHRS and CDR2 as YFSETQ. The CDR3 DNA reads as TGCGCCAGCAGCAAGGGGGTCGGACAGCCCCAGCATTTT. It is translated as CASSKGVGQPQHF.

CDR3 sequence (DNA): TGTGCCAGCAGTGTCCTCTCGACAGACACTGAAGCTTTCTTT. This codes for CASSVLSTDTEAFF. The J gene is TRBJ1-1, the V gene TRBV2; tentatively, D is TRBD1 (5 bases). With 4 bases removed from V and 3 bases from J, the gap between germline ends came to 12 bases. Germline V gene lookup returns CDR1 SNHLY and CDR2 FYNNEI. CDR3 size: 14 residues.